This entry lists 17 T cell receptor beta chains sequenced from one sample in a study of T cells after yellow fever vaccination. TCRdb re-called the 5' RACE reads with MiXCR, one entry per CDR3 protein. Of a few hundred thousand distinct CDR3 sequences listed, 6% to 7.5% are singletons. This material consisted of CD4+ T cells sorted from PBMCs, taken 15 days after the yellow fever booster vaccination. These TCRs come from a young man who received the YFV17D yellow fever vaccine.

This clonotype was seen repeatedly, ten times or more. CDR3 in amino acids: CASSQGTGILGTEAFF. The CDR3 coding sequence is TGTGCCAGCAGCCAAGGGACAGGGATTTTAGGAACTGAAGCTTTCTTT. J is TRBJ1-1 and V is TRBV3-1, with 8 bases identical to TRBD1. Germline CDR1 reads LGHDT; CDR2 reads YNNKEL (reference sequence). V dropped 1 base and J dropped 5; count of bases not matched to a gene: 9. The CDR3 runs to 16 residues.

The chain carries TRBV25-1 and TRBJ2-7; D is uncertain. Trimming took off 1 base at V and 1 base at J, with 2 bases between the two ends. CDR1 and CDR2 from the germline V gene are MGHDK and SYGVNS. There are 12 residues in the CDR3. The CDR3, as DNA: TGTGCCAGCAGTGAATCATCCTACGAGCAGTACTTC. It yields the protein CASSESSYEQYF.

This clonotype was picked up a small number of times. The chain links TRBV5-1 to TRBJ1-6; 10 nucleotides agree with TRBD1. V shed 0 bases and J 8 bases; nucleotides not matched to a gene: 5. Germline V gives CDR1 SGHRS, CDR2 YFSETQ. The CDR3 extends over 16 amino acids. CDR3 nucleotides: TGCGCCAGCAGCTTGGTTAACGGACAGGGGGATTCACCCCTCCACTTT. Its protein is CASSLVNGQGDSPLHF. Together with reference TRBV5-1 and TRBJ1-6, the CDR3 gives the full variable domain: KAGVTQTPRYLIKTRGQQVTLSCSPISGHRSVSWYQQTPGQGLQFLFEYFSETQRNKGNFPGRFSGRQFSNSRSEMNVSTLELGDSALYLCASSLVNGQGDSPLHFGNGTRLTVT.

This clonotype was detected ten times or more. The genes are TRBV15 and TRBJ2-2; TRBD1 matches at 9 bases. The trim removed 3 bases at V and 1 base at J, leaving 3 bases unmatched. The germline gives CDR1 LNHNV, CDR2 YYDKDF (reference sequence). The CDR3 runs to 16 residues. The CDR3 loop is CATSSPGQGNTGELFF. The CDR3 DNA follows: TGTGCCACCAGCAGTCCGGGACAGGGGAACACCGGGGAGCTGTTTTTT.

This clonotype was counted at least ten times. The chain carries TRBV20-1 and TRBJ2-7; 13 nucleotides agree with TRBD2. The CDR3 spans 14 residues. Looked up from germline, CDR1 is DFQATT and CDR2 is SNEGSKA (reference sequence). Trimming at V came to 6 bases and at J to 3 bases, leaving 5 bases not matched to a gene. CDR3 DNA: TGCAGTGCCATGACTAGCGGGAGGTTCTACGAGCAGTACTTC. It specifies CSAMTSGRFYEQYF.

The table lists this clonotype with many counts. DNA of the CDR3: TGTGCCAGCCACTTAGAGGGGGGTCGAGCTTTCTTT. Translating gives CASHLEGGRAFF. V usage is TRBV7-9 and J usage is TRBJ1-1, with TRBD1 as a possible D gene (6 bases). Germline assignment: CDR1 SEHNR and CDR2 FQNEAQ (reference sequence). V was pared by 8 bases and J by 10 bases, with 17 bases between. CDR3 length: 12 amino acids.

The chain combines TRBV3-1 with TRBJ1-1; tentative D call: TRBD1 (6 bases). The length of the CDR3 is 15 residues. The germline CDR1 and CDR2 sequences are LGHDT and YNNKEL (reference sequence). Trimming cost V 5 bases and J 0 bases, with 13 bases left between them. CDR3 sequence: CASSSGGQMNTEAFF. In DNA, the CDR3 is TGTGCCAGCAGCTCCGGGGGGCAGATGAACACTGAAGCTTTCTTT.

This clonotype was seen at least ten times. This chain connects TRBV20-1 to TRBJ1-1, with 9 nucleotides matching TRBD1. After removal of 6 bases from V and 5 bases from J, the junction contained 4 bases not matched to a gene. This CDR3 spans 12 amino acids. Germline CDR1 reads DFQATT; CDR2 reads SNEGSKA (reference sequence). CDR3 sequence reads: CSASDRGTEAFF. The CDR3 coding sequence is TGCAGTGCCTCCGACAGGGGGACTGAAGCTTTCTTT.

At least ten counts were recorded for this clonotype. The chain couples TRBV5-1 to TRBJ2-7; 8 bases are a match to TRBD1. J gave up 6 bases and V 3 bases, and 14 bases lay outside the gene matches. Germline assignment: CDR1 SGHRS and CDR2 YFSETQ. This CDR3 is 16 amino acids long. The CDR3, as DNA: TGCGCCAGCAGCTACGACCCGCGACAGGGGAAGAGCGAGCAGTACTTC. It yields the protein CASSYDPRQGKSEQYF.

This clonotype was observed a handful of times. This rearrangement joins TRBV3-1 to TRBJ2-5; D is possibly TRBD2 (5 bases). This CDR3 contains 12 residues. Trimming left V 5 bases short and J 5 bases short, with 9 bases between. Germline values: CDR1 LGHDT, CDR2 YNNKEL (reference sequence). The CDR3 protein is CASSGPGETQYF. DNA for the CDR3: TGTGCCAGCAGCGGCCCGGGGGAGACCCAGTACTTC.

This clonotype has just a few counts. The CDR3 sequence is CSARYRGGTEAFF. CDR3 DNA: TGCAGTGCTAGATACAGGGGCGGCACTGAAGCTTTCTTT. J is TRBJ1-1 and V is TRBV20-1; 7 nucleotides match TRBD1. CDR1 is DFQATT and CDR2 is SNEGSKA in the germline V gene (reference sequence). The CDR3 spans 13 residues. The V gene end was trimmed by 2 bases and the J gene end by 4 bases; junction bases not matched to a gene: 4.

In its sample, this clonotype was seen a few times. V is TRBV20-1 and J is TRBJ2-1; 7 bases agree with TRBD2. This CDR3 spans 14 amino acids. Germline-derived CDR1 and CDR2 are DFQATT and SNEGSKA (reference sequence). V was clipped by 6 bases and J by 2 bases; unmatched bases: 7. The CDR3 loop is CSAPKAGPYNEQFF. In DNA, the CDR3 is TGCAGTGCCCCTAAAGCGGGACCCTACAATGAGCAGTTCTTC.

This clonotype was seen only a few times. Here the CDR3 reads CSAGRSDFMPQHF. The CDR3 DNA reads as TGCAGTGCTGGACGGTCGGATTTTATGCCCCAGCATTTT. The chain joins TRBV20-1 to TRBJ1-5; no definite D call. Germline values: CDR1 DFQATT, CDR2 SNEGSKA (reference sequence). The CDR3 loop spans 13 amino acids. Trimming cost V 5 bases and J 9 bases, with 17 bases left between them.

Concerning this clonotype: At one of its ends the junction is not consistent with the germline gene, which may arise from a read error. The rearrangement links TRBV7-9 to TRBJ1-2; 8 positions match TRBD1. The CDR3 has 13 residues. In germline, CDR1 is SEHNR, CDR2 FQNEAQ (reference sequence). CDR3 amino acids: CASRFGQGYGYTF. The CDR3 DNA is TGTGCCAGCCGCTTTGGACAGGGTTATGGCTACACCTTC. The variable domain in full, completed from reference TRBV7-9 and TRBJ1-2, reads DTGVSQNPRHKITKRGQNVTFRCDPISEHNRLYWYRQTLGQGPEFLTYFQNEAQLEKSRLLSDRFSAERPKGSFSTLEIQRTEQGDSAMYLCASRFGQGYGYTFGSGTRLTVV.

This clonotype was picked up a small number of times. The rearrangement uses TRBV3-1 and TRBJ2-4; no definite D call. The CDR3 has 14 residues. Germline-derived CDR1 and CDR2 are LGHDT and YNNKEL (reference sequence). The germline V and J ends were trimmed by 1 base and 0 bases, with 4 bases remaining between them. DNA of the CDR3: TGTGCCAGCAGCCAAGGAATAGCCAAAAACATTCAGTACTTC. Translating gives CASSQGIAKNIQYF.

The chain links TRBV7-2 to TRBJ2-2; D is unclear. Germline loops: CDR1 SGHTA, CDR2 FQGNSA. The V gene lost 1 base and the J gene lost 1 base, with 7 bases spanning the gap. This CDR3 comprises 15 residues. The CDR3 sequence is CASSLVSRNTGELFF. CDR3 DNA sequence: TGTGCCAGCAGCTTAGTCTCGCGGAACACCGGGGAGCTGTTTTTT.

The V call is TRBV29-1, the J call TRBJ1-5; D is ambiguous. The CDR3 spans 13 residues. The V gene's germline CDR1 is SQVTM and CDR2 ANQGSEA. The V gene lost 4 bases and the J gene lost 4 bases, with 11 bases spanning the gap. The CDR3: CSVVTDFNQPQHF. The CDR3 DNA reads TGCAGCGTTGTCACAGATTTTAATCAGCCCCAGCATTTT. The variable domain in full, completed from reference TRBV29-1 and TRBJ1-5, reads SAVISQKPSRDICQRGTSLTIQCQVDSQVTMMFWYRQQPGQSLTLIATANQGSEATYESGFVIDKFPISRPNLTFSTLTVSNMSPEDSSIYLCSVVTDFNQPQHFGDGTRLSIL.